The 8 T cell receptor beta chains listed next were all sequenced from one sample in a study of T cell responses to AZD1222 COVID-19 vaccine. Profiled with immunoSEQ multiplex PCR; TCRdb holds only in-frame clones, not every one. The table includes more than 70,000 clones, under 95% detected once. This material consisted of peripheral blood, taken on day 0 of AZD1222 vaccination. The receptors derive from an adult in good health.

This chain links TRBV5-1 with TRBJ2-2; D is ambiguous. This CDR3 is 12 amino acids long. Trimming took 6 bases from V and 5 from J, leaving 8 bases between them. From germline, CDR1 is SGHRS and CDR2 YFSETQ. The CDR3 bases are TGCGCCAGCACCTTCGGGACCGGGGAGCTGTTTTTT. It yields the protein CASTFGTGELFF.

This sequence joins TRBV4-2 and TRBJ1-2; D is unresolved. Germline CDR1 is LGHNA and CDR2 is YNFKEQ. The CDR3 sequence is 15 residues long. Trimming removed 0 bases from V and 1 base from J, with 9 bases in between. CDR3 sequence (DNA): TGTGCCAGCAGCCAAGATTCGTCGGTTAACTATGGCTACACCTTC. It yields the protein CASSQDSSVNYGYTF.

This clone has a single count. CDR3 residues: CASSQLTSQPQHF. The CDR3, as DNA: TGTGCCAGCAGCCAACTGACGAGTCAGCCCCAGCATTTT. This sequence joins TRBV3-1 (or the pseudogene TRBV3-2) and TRBJ1-5; the D is unclear. Per the germline V gene, CDR1 is LGHDT and CDR2 is YNNKEL (reference sequence). The CDR3 spans 13 residues. Trimming took off 2 bases at V and 6 bases at J, with 8 bases between the two ends.

V usage is TRBV6-5 and J usage is TRBJ1-1; D remains ambiguous. This CDR3 region has 13 residues. Trimming took off 7 bases at V and 1 base at J, with 10 bases between the two ends. The germline V gene encodes CDR1 MNHEY and CDR2 SVGAGI. The CDR3 DNA reads as TGTGCCAGCACCTGGGGTGGGAACACTGAAGCTTTCTTT. It is translated as CASTWGGNTEAFF.

V and J are TRBV3-1 (or the pseudogene TRBV3-2) and TRBJ1-2, with D hard to call. This CDR3 comprises 13 residues. CDR1 LGHDT and CDR2 YNNKEL come from the germline V gene (reference sequence). V was shortened by 3 bases and J by 7 bases, with 12 bases between the two germline ends. In nucleotides, the CDR3 is TGTGCCAGCAGCCATGAGGCCGGGTCTGGCTACACCTTC. Residues: CASSHEAGSGYTF.

This clone was observed a single time. The chain links TRBV7-2 to TRBJ1-1; 8 bases line up with TRBD1. Germline V gives CDR1 SGHTA, CDR2 FQGNSA. The CDR3 consists of 14 residues. V trimming: 6 bases; J trimming: 4 bases; junction bases outside the gene matches: 7. In DNA form, the CDR3 reads TGTGCCAGCAGACCACAGGGGGTAAGCACTGAAGCTTTCTTT. It encodes CASRPQGVSTEAFF.

V and J are TRBV6-6 and TRBJ1-4; D is undetermined. The CDR3 is 15 amino acids. V was shortened by 2 bases and J by 0 bases, with 7 bases between the two germline ends. Germline assignment: CDR1 MNHNY and CDR2 SVGAGI (reference sequence). The CDR3 is CASSYDIATNEKLFF. In DNA form, the CDR3 reads TGTGCCAGCAGTTACGACATTGCAACTAATGAAAAACTGTTTTTT.

The V gene is TRBV10-2, the J gene TRBJ2-7; D is ambiguous. The length of the CDR3 is 13 residues. Trimming took 8 bases from V and 4 from J, leaving 15 bases between them. Germline V CDR1 and CDR2: WSHSY, SAAADI. The CDR3 DNA is TGCGCCAGCTGCGAGGAGCCGACGTACGAGCAGTACTTC. It translates to CASCEEPTYEQYF.